This TCR beta chain was found in a study of T cells in Graves' hyperthyroidism and ophthalmopathy. The sample holds a few counts of this clonotype. This CDR3 has 14 amino acids. Trimming at V came to 3 bases and at J to 6 bases, leaving 8 bases not matched to a gene. Germline CDR1 KGHSH, CDR2 LQKENI. Using RNA transcripts as the source, TCR beta CDR3 regions were amplified. Primed by the HTBI set, a first-round RT-PCR was run on the TCR CDR3. TCRdb itself ran the multiplex PCR reads through MiXCR, one entry per CDR3 protein. The sample holds 600,000 to 900,000 distinct CDR3 sequences, less than 20% seen once.

The source is a man between 18 and 35 years old with Graves' hyperthyroidism. The sample comprised blood. The chain uses TRBV18 and TRBJ2-7; the match to TRBD1 covers 7 bases. Written as DNA, the CDR3 is TGTGCCAGCTCACCTCTACAGGGGAAGGCCGAGCAGTACTTC. Translated, it gives CASSPLQGKAEQYF.